The entry below gives a single T cell receptor beta chain sequence along with its context. The antigen is not known. This sample is part of a study of OX40 agonist ivuxolimab in advanced cancers. Study outcomes and limitations: Not determined was the antigen specificity of the expanded peripheral T cells.

Produced via immunoSEQ multiplex PCR; TCRdb's table is partial and in-frame only. This table has under 90,000 clones, more than 80% appearing once. J was trimmed by 3 bases and V by 3 bases; bases with no gene match: 6. Per the germline V gene, CDR1 is MNHEY and CDR2 is SMNVEV (reference sequence). CDR3 size: 17 residues. This TCR was recovered from an adult with an advanced solid tumor such as melanoma, head and neck, liver or kidney cancer. This material consisted of CD4+ or CD8+ T cells sorted from blood, taken in a trial of the OX40 agonist ivuxolimab. The rearrangement links TRBV27 to TRBJ2-1, with TRBD2 identical over 12 bases. The CDR3 loop reads CASSFSPGLAGYNEQFF. DNA of the CDR3: TGTGCCAGCAGTTTCTCCCCGGGACTAGCGGGCTACAATGAGCAGTTCTTC.